This T cell receptor (beta chain) is drawn from a study of blood T cells in healthy people across ages. J gave up 0 bases and V 5 bases, and 14 bases lay outside the gene matches. The germline CDR1 and CDR2 sequences are PRHDT and FYEKMQ (reference sequence). CDR3 length: 19 residues. Study-wide results and caveats: Aged donors had fewer naive CD4+ cells and lower diversity than long-lived donors.

Together with a sample-barcoded 5' primer, a J-beta primer mix was included in a second PCR lasting roughly 6 to 12 cycles. Unique molecular identifiers of 12 random nucleotides labeled each cDNA. TCRdb reprocessed the 5' RACE reads with MiXCR, giving one entry per CDR3 protein. The top ten clones hold 20% to 25% of a sample with hundreds of thousands of distinct CDR3 sequences, approximately 43% of them seen once. Each donor was a healthy Caucasian individual from Russia, aged about 6 to 95. Of note for this clonotype: Its antigen is not known.

The receptor was derived from a woman aged 60-70 years in good health. The chain carries TRBV13 and TRBJ2-7, with 12 positions matching TRBD2. Specimen: blood. CDR3 coding DNA: TGTGCCAGCAGCAGAGGGACTAGCGGGCCCCGAACTAGCTCCTACGAGCAGTACTTC. Amino acid sequence: CASSRGTSGPRTSSYEQYF.